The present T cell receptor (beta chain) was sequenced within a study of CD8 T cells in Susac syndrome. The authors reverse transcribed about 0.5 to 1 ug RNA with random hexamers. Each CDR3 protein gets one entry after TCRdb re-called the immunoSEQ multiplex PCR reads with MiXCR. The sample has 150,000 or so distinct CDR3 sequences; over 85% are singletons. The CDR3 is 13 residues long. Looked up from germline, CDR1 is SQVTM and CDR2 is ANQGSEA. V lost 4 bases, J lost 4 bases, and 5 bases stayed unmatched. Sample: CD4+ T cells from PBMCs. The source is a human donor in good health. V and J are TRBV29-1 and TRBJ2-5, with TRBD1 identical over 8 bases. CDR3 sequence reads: CSVGTGTGETQYF. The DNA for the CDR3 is TGCAGCGTTGGGACAGGGACAGGAGAGACCCAGTACTTC.